The clone carrying this T cell receptor beta chain has only one observation. These data originate in a study of blood T cell repertoires in COVID-19. On the study more broadly: Samples of COVID-19 (acute and convalescent) were obtained from the United States, Italy and Spain. The cDNA or gDNA used as material had been derived from T cells, B-cell-depleted T cells, or PBMCs.

Original processing notes: How many nucleated cells were present was estimated from reference gene primer amplification. The table came from immunoSEQ multiplex PCR; TCRdb's copy has only in-frame clones and leaves some out. V, J and clone size are taken as reported in that table, and D and trimming were inferred from the DNA itself. Of about 220,000 clones in the sample, about 80% were seen once. This TCR was sampled from a woman under 40 who had recovered from COVID-19. The material sequenced was peripheral blood.

This CDR3 is CASSPTSGSYNEQFF. For the CDR3, the DNA is TGTGCCAGCAGCCCGACTAGCGGGAGTTATAATGAGCAGTTCTTC. The V and J genes are TRBV11-3 and TRBJ2-1; 12 positions agree with TRBD2. Germline values: CDR1 SGHNT, CDR2 YENEEA. V was pared by 5 bases and J by 7 bases, with 6 bases of the junction left unmatched. The CDR3 is made up of 15 amino acids.